Listed below are T cell receptor beta chains from one sample, sequenced in a study of T cells expressing NK-cell markers. After re-calling the 5' RACE reads, TCRdb lists one entry per CDR3 protein, DNA absent. The listing contains more than 400,000 distinct CDR3 sequences. Source material: blood T cells: a sorted CD56 or NKG2C T cell subset, CD4+ or CD8+ T cells, or bulk PBMC T cells (not recorded which). All receptors come from a woman aged 18-70 years in good health. Each CDR3 is given with its conserved first and last residue.

16 TRBJ2-1 TRBV29-1 CSVQSEVRGSYNEQFF
14 TRBJ2-7 TRBV7-2 CASSGAGLAYEQYF
13 TRBJ2-7 TRBV18 CASSPPSLYEQYF
17 TRBJ2-3 TRBV25-1 CASSDTPGTGDLDTQYF
13 TRBJ2-7 TRBV7-8 CASGYPGTYEQYF
15 TRBJ1-2 TRBV18 CASSPRGQGDYGYTF
19 TRBJ2-3 TRBV6-5 CASSYSSGRLPRAWDTQYF
18 TRBJ2-7 TRBV25-1 CASSLAGTGVAGPHEQYF
15 TRBJ2-4 TRBV7-2 CASSLASAQGNIQYF
13 TRBJ2-4 TRBV7-6 CASSLGGNLIQYF
15 TRBJ2-3 TRBV20-1 CSARDWGQGVDTQYF
16 TRBJ2-1 TRBV20-1 CSALTEEAGGSSEQFF
16 TRBJ2-1 TRBV7-9 CASSHTSGGSYNEQFF
14 TRBJ2-7 TRBV28 CASMAGGVSYEQYF
12 TRBJ1-2 TRBV12-3/TRBV12-4 CASSFGGGGYTF
13 TRBJ1-2 TRBV12-3/TRBV12-4 CASSLLFHYGYTF
15 TRBJ2-5 TRBV27 CASSLSGTGFGTQYF
15 TRBJ2-4 TRBV7-2 CASSFSRTSGNIQYF
16 TRBJ2-1 TRBV4-3 CASSQDTSGSPNEQFF
18 TRBJ1-1 TRBV6-1 CASSPGGTQGTRNTEAFF
19 TRBJ2-1 TRBV3-1 CASSQGHPFGVAGGVEQFF
14 TRBJ2-3 TRBV6-5 CATSYDTITDTQYF
16 TRBJ1-5 TRBV12-3/TRBV12-4 CASSLSRSARNQPQHF